A selection of T cell receptor beta chains follows, all from one sample in a study of T cells in localized non-small cell lung cancer. The protocol was immunoSEQ multiplex PCR, while the TCRdb copy is restricted to in-frame clones and leaves out a portion. This sample has about 3,200 clones; around 25% occur once, and the top ten carry roughly 14%. Here the sequenced sample was normal lung tissue next to the tumor, taken before any cancer treatment. Receptor source: a man between 40 and 70 years old with stage III squamous cell lung carcinoma. Each CDR3 is given with its conserved first and last residue. A D gene is named only where the DNA matches it firmly. Not all rows give a size; the values are once, few, many and, for expanded clones, a class.

d_call,v_call,clone_size,j_call,cdr3_aa,cdr3_nt
.,TRBV15,few,TRBJ1-2,CATSSGRTGTSSGYTF,TGTGCCACCAGCAGTGGACGTACCGGGACTTCGAGTGGCTACACCTTC
.,TRBV6-8,few,TRBJ2-4,CASSYSLPGHPEDIQYF,TGTGCCAGCAGTTACTCCCTCCCGGGACATCCGGAAGACATTCAGTACTTC
TRBD1,TRBV6-8,many,TRBJ2-3,CASSYSPPIQGSEQNTQYF,TGTGCCAGCAGTTACTCCCCCCCAATACAGGGGTCGGAGCAGAATACGCAGTATTTT
TRBD2,TRBV9,.,TRBJ2-3,CASSVAAGDSTDTQYF,TGTGCCAGCAGCGTTGCAGCGGGGGATAGCACAGATACGCAGTATTTT
.,TRBV28,.,TRBJ2-1,CASSPLGLGEQFF,TGTGCCAGCAGTCCCCTCGGGTTGGGTGAGCAGTTCTTC
.,TRBV11-3,medium-sized,TRBJ1-2,CASSLNAYDAGYTF,TGTGCCAGCAGCTTAAACGCCTATGACGCTGGCTACACCTTC
.,TRBV19,.,TRBJ2-1,CASSSPGQRDEQFF,TGTGCCAGTAGTTCCCCCGGACAGAGGGATGAGCAGTTCTTC
TRBD1,TRBV11-3,few,TRBJ1-1,CASRNGQGRTEAFF,TGTGCCAGCAGAAATGGACAGGGGAGGACTGAAGCTTTCTTT
TRBD1,TRBV5-1,.,TRBJ1-1,CASSTGQGNTEAFF,TGCGCCAGCAGCACGGGACAGGGGAACACTGAAGCTTTCTTT
.,TRBV9,few,TRBJ1-4,CASSPRGSNEKLFF,TGTGCCAGCAGTCCGAGGGGGTCTAATGAAAAACTGTTTTTT
.,TRBV19,.,TRBJ1-5,CASSIQTNQPQHF,TGTGCCAGTAGTATTCAAACCAATCAGCCCCAGCATTTT
TRBD1,TRBV11-3,few,TRBJ1-2,CASSLDRQGDGYTF,TGTGCCAGCAGCTTAGATCGACAGGGGGATGGCTACACCTTC
.,TRBV11-3,medium-sized,TRBJ1-1,CASSFSTATLNTEAFF,TGTGCCAGCAGCTTTTCGACAGCTACCCTGAACACTGAAGCTTTCTTT
TRBD1,TRBV10-2,.,TRBJ1-1,CASTTGGVNTEAFF,TGCGCCAGCACCACAGGGGGCGTGAACACTGAAGCTTTCTTT
.,TRBV11-3,few,TRBJ2-1,CASSLSQLDYNEQFF,TGTGCCAGCAGCCTCTCCCAACTAGACTACAATGAGCAGTTCTTC
.,TRBV6-8,medium-sized,TRBJ2-4,CASSPRGVPPNIQYF,TGTGCCAGCAGCCCCCGGGGAGTCCCTCCCAACATTCAGTACTTC
.,TRBV28,.,TRBJ1-2,CASSLSLQGNYGYTF,TGTGCCAGCAGTTTATCCCTTCAGGGGAACTATGGCTACACCTTC
.,TRBV10-2,.,TRBJ2-5,CASSGRGKETQYF,TGCGCCAGCAGTGGCAGGGGCAAAGAGACCCAGTACTTC
.,TRBV6-8,few,TRBJ2-7,CASSEDSLREQYF,TGTGCCAGCAGTGAGGACAGCTTGCGCGAGCAGTACTTC
.,TRBV9,few,TRBJ1-1,CASSVAWRNTEAFF,TGTGCCAGCAGCGTAGCTTGGAGAAACACTGAAGCTTTCTTT
.,TRBV28,.,TRBJ1-1,CASIGLGARTEAFF,TGTGCCAGCATTGGGCTGGGGGCGCGTACTGAAGCTTTCTTT
.,TRBV11-3,many,TRBJ1-6,CASSPDLDRYNSPLHF,TGTGCCAGCAGTCCCGACCTGGACAGATATAATTCACCCCTCCACTTT
.,TRBV18,once,TRBJ1-1,CASSLERAEAFF,TGTGCCAGCTCACTGGAAAGGGCTGAAGCTTTCTTT
.,TRBV19,medium-sized,TRBJ2-1,CASSIAAGDYEQFF,TGTGCCAGTAGTATAGCGGCGGGCGATTATGAGCAGTTCTTC
.,TRBV18,large,TRBJ1-1,CASSPLPAFGDTEAFF,TGTGCCAGCTCACCACTGCCGGCATTTGGGGACACTGAAGCTTTCTTT
.,TRBV18,.,TRBJ1-2,CASSLQDYGYTF,TGTGCCAGCTCACTCCAGGATTATGGCTACACCTTC
.,TRBV5-1,.,TRBJ1-3,CASSPPTPSGNTIYF,TGCGCCAGCAGCCCCCCGACGCCGTCGGGAAACACCATATATTTT
TRBD2,TRBV28,few,TRBJ2-1,CASNLSGDNEQFF,TGTGCCAGCAATCTTAGCGGGGACAATGAGCAGTTCTTC
.,TRBV18,.,TRBJ2-7,CASSLNRVGDEQYF,TGTGCCAGCTCATTAAACAGGGTAGGCGACGAGCAGTACTTC
TRBD2,TRBV28,medium-sized,TRBJ2-5,CASSLDRASGGRQETQYF,TGTGCCAGCAGTTTAGATCGAGCTAGCGGGGGCCGCCAAGAGACCCAGTACTTC
TRBD1,TRBV9,few,TRBJ1-4,CASSDTGTGVDEKLFF,TGTGCCAGCAGCGATACCGGGACAGGGGTCGATGAAAAACTGTTTTTT
.,TRBV28,.,TRBJ2-3,CASSSDYRDFNRPDTQYF,TGTGCCAGCAGCTCTGACTACCGGGACTTCAACCGGCCAGATACGCAGTATTTT
.,TRBV11-3,medium-sized,TRBJ1-5,CASSPLRGSNQPQHF,TGTGCCAGCAGCCCCCTCCGGGGGAGCAATCAGCCCCAGCATTTT
.,TRBV11-3,few,TRBJ1-1,CASSPRETGNTEAFF,TGTGCCAGCAGCCCCAGAGAGACAGGGAACACTGAAGCTTTCTTT
.,TRBV29-1,.,TRBJ2-5,CSVSVGMETQYF,TGCAGCGTTTCCGTGGGCATGGAGACCCAGTACTTC
.,TRBV19,.,TRBJ2-1,CASKSSGVSSYNEQFF,TGTGCCAGTAAGTCCTCAGGGGTGAGCTCCTACAATGAGCAGTTCTTC
.,TRBV25-1,.,TRBJ1-5,CASSVGGRGNQPQHF,TGTGCCAGCAGTGTTGGAGGACGAGGCAATCAGCCCCAGCATTTT
.,TRBV28,medium-sized,TRBJ1-1,CASSWKNTEAFF,TGTGCCAGCAGTTGGAAGAACACTGAAGCTTTCTTT
.,TRBV7-1,few,TRBJ2-2,CASSRRFPPGELFF,TGTGCCAGCAGCCGACGGTTTCCACCGGGGGAGCTGTTTTTT
.,TRBV6-8,few,TRBJ1-1,CASRSSGLPDTEAFF,TGTGCCAGCAGAAGTTCGGGACTCCCGGACACTGAAGCTTTCTTT
TRBD1,TRBV11-3,medium-sized,TRBJ1-1,CASSLTTGGVRTEAFF,TGTGCCAGCAGCTTAACGACAGGGGGAGTCCGTACTGAAGCTTTCTTT
.,TRBV30,few,TRBJ1-5,CAWSVGVNSNQPQHF,TGTGCCTGGAGTGTTGGAGTTAATAGCAATCAGCCCCAGCATTTT
TRBD1,TRBV19,.,TRBJ2-2,CASSMRRTGYTGELFF,TGTGCCAGTAGTATGAGGCGGACAGGGTACACCGGGGAGCTGTTTTTT
TRBD1,TRBV30,few,TRBJ2-4,CACSAGGLAKNIQYF,TGTGCCTGTTCTGCAGGGGGCTTAGCCAAAAACATTCAGTACTTC
.,TRBV28,.,TRBJ1-6,CASSFKGRASSYNSPLHF,TGTGCCAGCAGTTTTAAGGGCAGGGCAAGCTCCTATAATTCACCCCTCCACTTT
.,TRBV6-8,.,TRBJ2-3,CATILYTDTQYF,TGTGCCACTATCCTTTACACAGATACGCAGTATTTT
TRBD1,TRBV11-3,.,TRBJ1-3,CASSLLGQGAGISPNTIYF,TGTGCCAGCAGCTTATTGGGACAGGGGGCTGGAATAAGCCCGAACACCATATATTTT
.,TRBV28,few,TRBJ2-1,CASSFPRGGRNEQFF,TGTGCCAGCAGTTTTCCAAGAGGGGGACGCAATGAGCAGTTCTTC
.,TRBV18,once,TRBJ1-2,CASSPSREAYGYTF,TGTGCCAGCTCACCAAGCAGGGAGGCCTATGGCTACACCTTC
.,TRBV10-3,medium-sized,TRBJ1-2,CAISESSRERTYTF,TGTGCCATCAGTGAGTCGAGCAGGGAAAGGACCTACACCTTC
.,TRBV9,.,TRBJ1-2,CASSVDLGGWSGYTF,TGTGCCAGCAGCGTAGATTTGGGGGGCTGGAGTGGCTACACCTTC
.,TRBV6-8,.,TRBJ1-1,CASRLVNTEAFF,TGTGCCAGCAGGCTGGTGAACACTGAAGCTTTCTTT
.,TRBV28,few,TRBJ2-7,CASSRGRELYEQYF,TGTGCCAGCAGTCGCGGACGGGAACTCTACGAGCAGTACTTC
TRBD2,TRBV30,.,TRBJ2-5,CAWSPSLVSGGWETQYF,TGTGCCTGGAGTCCCTCCCTCGTTAGCGGGGGGTGGGAGACCCAGTACTTC
TRBD1,TRBV6-1,.,TRBJ2-4,CASSEEDRGQVKNIQYF,TGTGCCAGCAGTGAAGAGGACAGGGGGCAAGTCAAAAACATTCAGTACTTC